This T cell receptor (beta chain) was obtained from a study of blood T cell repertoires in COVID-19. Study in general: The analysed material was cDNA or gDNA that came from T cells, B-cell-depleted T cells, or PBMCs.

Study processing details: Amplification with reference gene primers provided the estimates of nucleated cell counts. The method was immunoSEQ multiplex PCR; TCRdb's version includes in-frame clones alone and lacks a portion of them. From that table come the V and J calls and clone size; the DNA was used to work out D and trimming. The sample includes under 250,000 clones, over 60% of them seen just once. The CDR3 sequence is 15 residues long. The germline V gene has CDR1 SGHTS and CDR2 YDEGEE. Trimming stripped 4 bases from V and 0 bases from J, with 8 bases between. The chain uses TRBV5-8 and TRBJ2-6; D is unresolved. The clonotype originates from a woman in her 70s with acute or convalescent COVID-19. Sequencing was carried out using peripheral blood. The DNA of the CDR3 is TGTGCCAGCAGCGAAAAGAGCTCTGGGGCCAACGTCCTGACTTTC. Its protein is CASSEKSSGANVLTF.